The following is a T cell receptor beta chain sequence with its context. The data were obtained in a study of Ad26.COV2.S vaccination and SARS-CoV-2 variants. TCRdb's table, derived via immunoSEQ multiplex PCR, lists solely in-frame clones and lacks some. The data contain 350,000 to 500,000 clones, about nine tenths of them seen just once; the ten biggest clones take up approximately 4.3%. Indicated treatment: roughly 20 received Ad26.COV2.S at low or high dose, single or two shots; several received placebo; per-sample allocation not given. On day 63 after the first injection, vaccine and placebo recipients gave samples. This CDR3 is built from 16 residues. The ends lost 4 bases at V and 5 bases at J; junction bases unmatched: 12. Germline V gene data show CDR1 as SGHVS and CDR2 as FQNEAQ.

The sequences come from peripheral blood, collected in a trial of Ad26.COV2.S vaccine versus placebo. This receptor was taken from a person between 18 and 60 years old who received the Ad26.COV2.S COVID-19 vaccine or a placebo. The gene calls are TRBV7-8 and TRBJ1-1; 8 nucleotides line up with TRBD1. CDR3 sequence: CASSSRTGLETTEAFF. The CDR3 DNA reads TGTGCCAGCAGCTCTCGGACAGGGCTCGAAACAACTGAAGCTTTCTTT.